Below, one T cell receptor beta chain is given with its context. The CDR3 is 14 residues long. The germline V gene encodes CDR1 GTSNPN and CDR2 SVGIG (reference sequence). Unmatched junction bases numbered 4, after V lost 2 bases and J lost 5 bases. This sample is part of a study of blood T cell repertoires in COVID-19. Study-level information: The origin of the acute and convalescent COVID-19 samples was the United States, Italy and Spain. T cells, B-cell-depleted T cells, or PBMCs provided the cDNA or gDNA that served as material.

Methods used by the authors: Nucleated cell number was recorded as an estimate derived from reference gene primer amplification. Measured with immunoSEQ multiplex PCR; TCRdb has only the in-frame clones, and not every one. V, J and clone size reflect that table, while D and trimming were determined from the DNA. Altogether approximately 400,000 clones are present, 70% to 90% being singletons, with the ten largest covering 0.95% to 1.5%. Source material: peripheral blood. This rearrangement joins TRBV30 to TRBJ2-5, with 11 bases matching TRBD2. The sequence came from a man aged 35 to 55 with acute or convalescent COVID-19. The CDR3 reads CAWSLGLAEETQYF. As DNA, the CDR3 is TGTGCCTGGAGTCTGGGACTAGCGGAGGAGACCCAGTACTTC.